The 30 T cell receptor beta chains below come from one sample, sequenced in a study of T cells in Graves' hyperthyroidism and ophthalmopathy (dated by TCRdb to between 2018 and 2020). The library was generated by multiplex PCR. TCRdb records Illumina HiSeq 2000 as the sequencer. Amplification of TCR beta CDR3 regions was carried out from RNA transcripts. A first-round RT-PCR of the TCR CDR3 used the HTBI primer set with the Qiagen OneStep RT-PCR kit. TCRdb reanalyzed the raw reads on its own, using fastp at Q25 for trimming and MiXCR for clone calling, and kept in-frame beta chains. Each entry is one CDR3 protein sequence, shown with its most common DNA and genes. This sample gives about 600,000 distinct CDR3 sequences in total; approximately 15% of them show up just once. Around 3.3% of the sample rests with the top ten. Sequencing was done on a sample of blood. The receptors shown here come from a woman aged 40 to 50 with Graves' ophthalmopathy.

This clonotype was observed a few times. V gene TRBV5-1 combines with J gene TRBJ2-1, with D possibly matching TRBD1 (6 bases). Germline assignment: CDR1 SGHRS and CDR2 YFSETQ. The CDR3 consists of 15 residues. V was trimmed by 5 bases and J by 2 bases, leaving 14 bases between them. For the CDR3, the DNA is TGCGCCAGCAGGGTGAAGGCAGGGGCCTACAATGAGCAGTTCTTC. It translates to CASRVKAGAYNEQFF.

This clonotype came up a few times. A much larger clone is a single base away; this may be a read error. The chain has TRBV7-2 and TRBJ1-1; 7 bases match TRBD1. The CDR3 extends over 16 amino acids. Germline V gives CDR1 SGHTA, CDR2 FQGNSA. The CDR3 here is CASSLAEGAIRTEALF. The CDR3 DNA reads TGTGCCAGCAGCTTAGCAGAGGGGGCGATACGGACTGAAGCTCTCTTT. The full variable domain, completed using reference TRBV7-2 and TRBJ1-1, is GAGVSQSPSNKVTEKGKDVELRCDPISGHTALYWYRQSLGQGLEFLIYFQGNSAPDKSGLPSDRFSAERTGGSVSTLTIQRTQQEDSAVYLCASSLAEGAIRTEALFGQGTRLTVV.

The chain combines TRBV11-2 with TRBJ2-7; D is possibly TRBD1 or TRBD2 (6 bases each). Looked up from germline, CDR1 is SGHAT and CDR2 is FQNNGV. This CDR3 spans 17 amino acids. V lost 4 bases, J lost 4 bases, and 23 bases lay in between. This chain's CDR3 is CASSSLGSDRTMYEQYF. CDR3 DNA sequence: TGTGCCAGCAGCTCACTTGGCTCCGACAGGACTATGTACGAGCAGTACTTC.

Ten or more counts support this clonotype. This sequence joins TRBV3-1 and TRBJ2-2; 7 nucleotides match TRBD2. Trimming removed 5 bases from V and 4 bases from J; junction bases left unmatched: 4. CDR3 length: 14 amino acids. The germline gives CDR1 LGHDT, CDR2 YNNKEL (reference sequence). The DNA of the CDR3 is TGTGCCAGCAGCTCGTTAGCGGGCACCGGGGAGCTGTTTTTT. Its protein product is CASSSLAGTGELFF.

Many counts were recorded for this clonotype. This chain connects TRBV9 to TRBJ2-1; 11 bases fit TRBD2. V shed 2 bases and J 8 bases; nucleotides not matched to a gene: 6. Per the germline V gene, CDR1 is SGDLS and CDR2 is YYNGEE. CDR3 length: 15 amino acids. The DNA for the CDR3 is TGTGCCAGCAGCGTCTGGGCTAGCGGGGGGCATGAGCAGTTCTTC. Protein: CASSVWASGGHEQFF.

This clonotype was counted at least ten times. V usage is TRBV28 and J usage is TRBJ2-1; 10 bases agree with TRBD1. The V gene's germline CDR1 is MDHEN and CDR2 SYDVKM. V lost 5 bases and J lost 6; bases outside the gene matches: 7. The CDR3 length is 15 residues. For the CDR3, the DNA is TGTGCCAGCAGTCCCACCGGGACAGGGGTCAATGAGCAGTTCTTC. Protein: CASSPTGTGVNEQFF.

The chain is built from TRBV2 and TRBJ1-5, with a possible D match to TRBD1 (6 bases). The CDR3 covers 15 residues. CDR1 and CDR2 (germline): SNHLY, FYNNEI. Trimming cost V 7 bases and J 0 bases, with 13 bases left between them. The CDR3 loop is CASKRGANSNQPQHF. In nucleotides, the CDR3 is TGTGCCAGCAAGCGGGGGGCGAATAGCAATCAGCCCCAGCATTTT.

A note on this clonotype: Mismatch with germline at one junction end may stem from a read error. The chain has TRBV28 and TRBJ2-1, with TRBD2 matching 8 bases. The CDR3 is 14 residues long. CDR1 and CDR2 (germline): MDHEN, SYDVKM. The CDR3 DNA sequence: TGTACCAGCAGATTAGCGGGGACCAGGAATGAGCAGTTCTTC. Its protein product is CTSRLAGTRNEQFF. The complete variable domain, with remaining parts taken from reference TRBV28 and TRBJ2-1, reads DVKVTQSSRYLVKRTGEKVFLECVQDMDHENMFWYRQDPGLGLRLIYFSYDVKMKEKGDIPEGYSVSREKKERFSLILESASTNQTSMYLCTSRLAGTRNEQFFGPGTRLTVL.

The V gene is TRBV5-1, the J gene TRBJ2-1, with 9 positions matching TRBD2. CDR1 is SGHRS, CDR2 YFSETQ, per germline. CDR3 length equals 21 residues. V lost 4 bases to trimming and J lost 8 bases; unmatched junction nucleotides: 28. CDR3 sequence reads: CASSPATIAGGPVLIRDEQFF. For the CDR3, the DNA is TGCGCCAGCAGCCCAGCAACTATCGCGGGAGGGCCTGTGCTGATCCGGGATGAGCAGTTCTTC.

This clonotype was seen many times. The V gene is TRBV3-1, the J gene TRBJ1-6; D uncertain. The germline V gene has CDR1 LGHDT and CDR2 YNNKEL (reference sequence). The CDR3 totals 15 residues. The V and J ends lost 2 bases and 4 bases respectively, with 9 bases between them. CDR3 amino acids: CASSQIQTYNSPLHF. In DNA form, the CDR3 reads TGTGCCAGCAGCCAAATACAGACGTATAATTCACCCCTCCACTTT.

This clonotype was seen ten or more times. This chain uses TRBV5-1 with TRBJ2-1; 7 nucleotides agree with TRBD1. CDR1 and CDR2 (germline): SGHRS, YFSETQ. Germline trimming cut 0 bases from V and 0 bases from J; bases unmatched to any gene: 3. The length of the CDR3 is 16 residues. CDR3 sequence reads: CASSLAGTASYNEQFF. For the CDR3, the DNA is TGCGCCAGCAGCTTGGCTGGGACAGCCTCCTACAATGAGCAGTTCTTC.

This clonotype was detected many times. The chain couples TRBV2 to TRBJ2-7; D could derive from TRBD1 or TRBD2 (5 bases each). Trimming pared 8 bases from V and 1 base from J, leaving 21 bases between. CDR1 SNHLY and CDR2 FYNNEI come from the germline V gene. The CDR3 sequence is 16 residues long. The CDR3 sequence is CASGGRGRPQSYEQYF. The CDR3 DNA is TGTGCCAGCGGGGGACGAGGCAGGCCACAATCCTACGAGCAGTACTTC.

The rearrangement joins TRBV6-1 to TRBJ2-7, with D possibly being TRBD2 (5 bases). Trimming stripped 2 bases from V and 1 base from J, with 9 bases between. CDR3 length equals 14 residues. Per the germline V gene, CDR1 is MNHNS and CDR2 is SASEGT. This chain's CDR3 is CASSELRASYEQYF. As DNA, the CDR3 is TGTGCCAGCAGTGAATTGAGGGCGTCCTACGAGCAGTACTTC.

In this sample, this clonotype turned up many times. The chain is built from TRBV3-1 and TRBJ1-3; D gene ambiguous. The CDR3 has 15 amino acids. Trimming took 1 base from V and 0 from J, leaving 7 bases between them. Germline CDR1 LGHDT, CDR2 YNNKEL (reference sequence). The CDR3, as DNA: TGTGCCAGCAGCCAAGGGGCCCTCTCTGGAAACACCATATATTTT. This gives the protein CASSQGALSGNTIYF.

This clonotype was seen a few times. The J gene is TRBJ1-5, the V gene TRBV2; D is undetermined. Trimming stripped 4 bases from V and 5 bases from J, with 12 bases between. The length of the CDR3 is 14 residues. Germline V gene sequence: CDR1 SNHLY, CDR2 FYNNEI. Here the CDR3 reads CASSVGRAHQPQHF. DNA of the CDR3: TGTGCCAGCAGTGTAGGGAGGGCCCATCAGCCCCAGCATTTT. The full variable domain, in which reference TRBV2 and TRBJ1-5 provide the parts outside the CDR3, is EPEVTQTPSHQVTQMGQEVILRCVPISNHLYFYWYRQILGQKVEFLVSFYNNEISEKSEIFDDQFSVERPDGSNFTLKIRSTKLEDSAMYFCASSVGRAHQPQHFGDGTRLSIL.

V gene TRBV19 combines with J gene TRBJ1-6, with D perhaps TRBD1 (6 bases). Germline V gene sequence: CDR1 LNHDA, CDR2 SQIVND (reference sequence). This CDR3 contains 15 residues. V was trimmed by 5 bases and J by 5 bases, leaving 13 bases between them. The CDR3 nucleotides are TGTGCCAGTAGTTCCGGGGGGCGCAATAATTCACCCCTCCACTTT. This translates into CASSSGGRNNSPLHF.

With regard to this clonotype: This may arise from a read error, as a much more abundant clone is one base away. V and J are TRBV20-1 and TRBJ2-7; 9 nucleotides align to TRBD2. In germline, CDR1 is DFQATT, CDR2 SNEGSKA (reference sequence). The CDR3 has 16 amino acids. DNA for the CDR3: TGCAGTGCCAGAGAGGTTGGGGGACTAGCCCACCACGAGCAGTACTTC. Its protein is CSAREVGGLAHHEQYF.

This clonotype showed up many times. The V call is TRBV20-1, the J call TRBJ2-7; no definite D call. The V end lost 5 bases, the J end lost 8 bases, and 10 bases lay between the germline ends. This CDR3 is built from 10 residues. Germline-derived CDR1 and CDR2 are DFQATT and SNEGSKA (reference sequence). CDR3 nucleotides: TGCAGTGCTTTTCAGGTTCAGCAGTACTTC. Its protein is CSAFQVQQYF.

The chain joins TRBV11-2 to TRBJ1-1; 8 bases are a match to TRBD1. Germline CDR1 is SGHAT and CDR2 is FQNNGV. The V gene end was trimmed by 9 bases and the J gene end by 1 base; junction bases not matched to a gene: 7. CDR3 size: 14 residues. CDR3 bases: TGTGCCAGTAGACCGACAGGGGAGAACACTGAAGCTTTCTTT. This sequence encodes CASRPTGENTEAFF.

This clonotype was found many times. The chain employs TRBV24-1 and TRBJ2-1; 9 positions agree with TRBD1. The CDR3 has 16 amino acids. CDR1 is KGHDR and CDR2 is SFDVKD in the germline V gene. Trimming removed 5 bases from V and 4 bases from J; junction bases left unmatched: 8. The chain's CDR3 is CATSGATGGSYNEQFF. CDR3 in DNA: TGTGCCACCAGTGGGGCGACAGGGGGTTCATACAATGAGCAGTTCTTC.

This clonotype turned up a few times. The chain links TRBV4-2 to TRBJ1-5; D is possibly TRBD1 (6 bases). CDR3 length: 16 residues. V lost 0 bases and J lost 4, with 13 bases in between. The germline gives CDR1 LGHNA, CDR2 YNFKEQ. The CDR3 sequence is CASSQELGHLNQPQHF. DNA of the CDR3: TGTGCCAGCAGCCAAGAATTGGGACACTTAAATCAGCCCCAGCATTTT.

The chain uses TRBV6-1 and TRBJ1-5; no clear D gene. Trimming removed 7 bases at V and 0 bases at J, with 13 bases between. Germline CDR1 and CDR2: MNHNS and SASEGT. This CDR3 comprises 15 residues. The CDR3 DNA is TGTGCCAGCAAAAAATCAGAGTATAGCAATCAGCCCCAGCATTTT. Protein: CASKKSEYSNQPQHF.

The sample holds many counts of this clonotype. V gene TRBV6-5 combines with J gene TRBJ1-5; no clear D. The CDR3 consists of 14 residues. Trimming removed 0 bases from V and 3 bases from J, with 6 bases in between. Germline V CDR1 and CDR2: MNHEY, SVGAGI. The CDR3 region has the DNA TGTGCCAGCAGTTACTCGAGGTACAATCAGCCCCAGCATTTT. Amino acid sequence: CASSYSRYNQPQHF.

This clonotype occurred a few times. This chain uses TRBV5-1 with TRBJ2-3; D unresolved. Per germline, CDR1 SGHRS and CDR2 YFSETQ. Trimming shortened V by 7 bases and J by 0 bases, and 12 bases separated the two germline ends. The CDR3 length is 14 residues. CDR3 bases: TGCGCCAGCTTTCTCCAAACTAGCACAGATACGCAGTATTTT. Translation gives CASFLQTSTDTQYF.

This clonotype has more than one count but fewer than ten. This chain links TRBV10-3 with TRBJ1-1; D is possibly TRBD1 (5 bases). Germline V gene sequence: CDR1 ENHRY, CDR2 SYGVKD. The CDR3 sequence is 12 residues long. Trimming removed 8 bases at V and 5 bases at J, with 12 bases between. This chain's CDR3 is CAIGPGLTEAFF. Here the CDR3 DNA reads TGTGCCATCGGGCCAGGGTTAACTGAAGCTTTCTTT.

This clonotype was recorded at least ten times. The CDR3 DNA is TGTGCCAGCAGTGATTCTAGGGGGCACACCGGGGAGCTGTTTTTT. Encoded protein: CASSDSRGHTGELFF. The chain combines TRBV2 with TRBJ2-2, with 7 bases identical to TRBD1. V was clipped by 3 bases and J by 3 bases; unmatched bases: 4. The CDR3 has 15 residues. Germline values: CDR1 SNHLY, CDR2 FYNNEI. The full variable domain, in which reference TRBV2 and TRBJ2-2 provide the parts outside the CDR3, is EPEVTQTPSHQVTQMGQEVILRCVPISNHLYFYWYRQILGQKVEFLVSFYNNEISEKSEIFDDQFSVERPDGSNFTLKIRSTKLEDSAMYFCASSDSRGHTGELFFGEGSRLTVL.

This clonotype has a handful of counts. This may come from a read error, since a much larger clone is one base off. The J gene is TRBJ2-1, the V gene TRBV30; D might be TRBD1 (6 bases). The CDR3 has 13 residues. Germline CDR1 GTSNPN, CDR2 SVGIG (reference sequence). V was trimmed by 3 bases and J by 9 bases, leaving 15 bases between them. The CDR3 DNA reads TGTGCCTGGAGCCCAGGGGTGAGGGCTGAGCAGTTCTTC. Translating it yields CAWSPGVRAEQFF.

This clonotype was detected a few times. CDR3 coding DNA: TGTGCCAGCAGTTTCAGGACACCGAACACTGAAGCTTTCTTT. Its translation: CASSFRTPNTEAFF. The J gene is TRBJ1-1, the V gene TRBV6-1; a possible D gene is TRBD1 (5 bases). Looked up from germline, CDR1 is MNHNS and CDR2 is SASEGT. The CDR3 is 14 amino acids. The V end lost 5 bases, the J end lost 1 base, and 11 bases lay between the germline ends.

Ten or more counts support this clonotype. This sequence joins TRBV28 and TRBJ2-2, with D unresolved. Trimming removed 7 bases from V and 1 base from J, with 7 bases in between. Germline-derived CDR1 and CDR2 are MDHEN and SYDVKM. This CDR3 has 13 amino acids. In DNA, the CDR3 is TGTGCCAGCAAAGTGGGGAACACCGGGGAGCTGTTTTTT. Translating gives CASKVGNTGELFF.

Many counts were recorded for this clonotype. CDR3 DNA: TGTGCCAGCAGTTCAGGGGGACTAGCGGGATCCTTGGGGGAGCAGTACTTC. Translating it yields CASSSGGLAGSLGEQYF. The chain combines TRBV28 with TRBJ2-7; TRBD2 matches at 13 bases. Germline V gives CDR1 MDHEN, CDR2 SYDVKM. Unmatched junction bases numbered 13, after V lost 4 bases and J lost 7 bases. CDR3 length: 17 amino acids.